The source of this T cell receptor (beta chain) is a study of T cell responses to AZD1222 COVID-19 vaccine. Study-level findings and limits: After two AZD1222 doses, spike-specific TCR breadth and depth rose versus day 0. Possibly, clonal diversity was underestimated; donors were largely white British and included more females. Vaccine-associated CD4 TCRs spanned spike, dominant at 160-218 and 743-854.

To note about this clone: Its antigen remains unknown.

Generated by immunoSEQ multiplex PCR, the TCRdb table keeps only in-frame clones and is missing some. The table shows 110,000 to 150,000 clones, with roughly nine tenths occurring only once. This CDR3 is built from 16 residues. Sequencing used peripheral blood, obtained on day 0 of AZD1222 vaccination. The receptor was derived from an adult in good health. This chain joins TRBV21-1 and TRBJ1-1; the listed D gene, TRBD1, was not tested against the DNA. TRBV21-1 is flagged as a pseudogene. The CDR3 sequence is CASSTVPLTGRTEAFF. CDR3 DNA: TGTGCCAGCAGTACCGTTCCGTTGACAGGGAGAACTGAAGCTTTCTTT.